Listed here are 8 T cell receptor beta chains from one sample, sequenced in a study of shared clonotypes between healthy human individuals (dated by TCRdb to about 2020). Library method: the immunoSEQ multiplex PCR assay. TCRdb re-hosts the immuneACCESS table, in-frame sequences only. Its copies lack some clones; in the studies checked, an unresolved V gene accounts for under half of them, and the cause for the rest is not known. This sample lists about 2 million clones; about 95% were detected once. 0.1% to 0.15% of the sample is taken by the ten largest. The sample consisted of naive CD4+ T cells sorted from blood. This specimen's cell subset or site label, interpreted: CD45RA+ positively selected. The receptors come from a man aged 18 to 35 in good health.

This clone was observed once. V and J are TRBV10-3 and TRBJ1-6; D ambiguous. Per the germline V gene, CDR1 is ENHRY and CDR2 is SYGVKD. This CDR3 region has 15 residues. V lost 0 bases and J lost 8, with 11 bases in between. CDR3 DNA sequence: TGTGCCATCAGTGAGTCAGGGATCGATGATTCACCCCTCCACTTT. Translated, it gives CAISESGIDDSPLHF.

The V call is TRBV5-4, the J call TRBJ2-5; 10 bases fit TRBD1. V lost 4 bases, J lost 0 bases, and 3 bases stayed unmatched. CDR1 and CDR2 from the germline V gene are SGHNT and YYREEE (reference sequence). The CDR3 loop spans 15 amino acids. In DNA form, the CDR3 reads TGTGCCAGCAGCACCGGGACAGGGGACCAAGAGACCCAGTACTTC. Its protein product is CASSTGTGDQETQYF.

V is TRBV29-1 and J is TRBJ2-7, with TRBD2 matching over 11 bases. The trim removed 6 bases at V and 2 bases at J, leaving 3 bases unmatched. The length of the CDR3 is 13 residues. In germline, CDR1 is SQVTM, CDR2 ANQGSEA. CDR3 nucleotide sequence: TGCAGCGTGGGACTAGCGGAGGCCTACGAGCAGTACTTC. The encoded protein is CSVGLAEAYEQYF.

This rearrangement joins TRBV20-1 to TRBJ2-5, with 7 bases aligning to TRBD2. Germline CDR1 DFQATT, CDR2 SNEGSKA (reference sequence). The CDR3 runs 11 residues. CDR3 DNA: TGCACCGACGGGGGGCAAGAGACCCAGTACTTC. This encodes CTDGGQETQYF.

DNA of the CDR3: TGTGCCAGTAGTGGGGGAGGAGTCTCCTACGAGCAGTACTTC. It specifies CASSGGGVSYEQYF. The genes are TRBV19 and TRBJ2-7; the D gene is possibly TRBD2 (6 bases). This CDR3 is 14 amino acids long. Trimming took off 5 bases at V and 0 bases at J, with 11 bases between the two ends. CDR1 LNHDA and CDR2 SQIVND come from the germline V gene (reference sequence).

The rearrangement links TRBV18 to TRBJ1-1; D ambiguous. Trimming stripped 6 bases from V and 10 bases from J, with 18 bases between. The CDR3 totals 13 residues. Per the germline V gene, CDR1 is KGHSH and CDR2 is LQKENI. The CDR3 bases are TGTGCCAGCTCTCCCAGTATCTCGGGTGGAGCTTTCTTT. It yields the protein CASSPSISGGAFF. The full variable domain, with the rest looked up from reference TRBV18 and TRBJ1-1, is NAGVMQNPRHLVRRRGQEARLRCSPMKGHSHVYWYRQLPEEGLKFMVYLQKENIIDESGMPKERFSAEFPKEGPSILRIQQVVRGDSAAYFCASSPSISGGAFFGQGTRLTVV.

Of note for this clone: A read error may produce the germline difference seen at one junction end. CDR3 DNA: TGTGCCATCAGATCCCCTCAAGGGACCCAGTACTTC. Protein sequence: CAIRSPQGTQYF. The rearrangement links TRBV10-3 to TRBJ2-5; D is undetermined. Germline values: CDR1 ENHRY, CDR2 SYGVKD. The CDR3 is 12 amino acids.

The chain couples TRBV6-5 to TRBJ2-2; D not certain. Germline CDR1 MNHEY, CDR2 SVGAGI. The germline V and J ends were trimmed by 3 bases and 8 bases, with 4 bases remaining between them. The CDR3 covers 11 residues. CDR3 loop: CASSYKGELFF. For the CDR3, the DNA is TGTGCCAGCAGTTATAAGGGGGAGCTGTTTTTT.